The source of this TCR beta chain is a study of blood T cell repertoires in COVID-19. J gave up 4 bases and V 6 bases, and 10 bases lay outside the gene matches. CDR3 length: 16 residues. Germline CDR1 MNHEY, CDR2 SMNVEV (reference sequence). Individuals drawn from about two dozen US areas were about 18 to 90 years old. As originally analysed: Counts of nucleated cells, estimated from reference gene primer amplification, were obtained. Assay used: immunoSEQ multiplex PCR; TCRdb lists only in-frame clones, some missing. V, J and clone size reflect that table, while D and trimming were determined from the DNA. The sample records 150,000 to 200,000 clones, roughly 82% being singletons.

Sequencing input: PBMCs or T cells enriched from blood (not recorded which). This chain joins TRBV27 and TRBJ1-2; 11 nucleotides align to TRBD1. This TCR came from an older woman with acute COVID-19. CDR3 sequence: CASSRGGQGAGYGYTF. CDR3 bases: TGTGCCAGCAGCCGGGGAGGACAGGGGGCGGGCTATGGCTACACCTTC.